A single sample is the source of the 20 T cell receptor beta chains below, sequenced in a study of T cell responses to AZD1222 COVID-19 vaccine. This table comes from immunoSEQ multiplex PCR, and its TCRdb copy is limited to in-frame clones, with some not included. The table has about 130,000 clones, 90% to 95% seen once. The input for sequencing was peripheral blood, taken 28 days after the second AZD1222 dose. All receptors derive from an adult who received the AZD1222 COVID-19 vaccine.

This clone was seen only a few times. CDR3 DNA sequence: TGTGCCAGCACCAACAGGGGAAGAGAAAATCAGCCCCAGCATTTT. The encoded protein is CASTNRGRENQPQHF. The gene calls are TRBV7-9 and TRBJ1-5, with 7 bases matching TRBD1. The CDR3 has 15 residues. Per germline, CDR1 SEHNR and CDR2 FQNEAQ (reference sequence). The junction had 10 bases not matched to a gene; V was cut back by 7 bases and J by 4 bases.

This clone was seen a single time. The chain links TRBV30 to TRBJ2-4; D is ambiguous. Germline V gives CDR1 GTSNPN, CDR2 SVGIG (reference sequence). Trimming shortened V by 4 bases and J by 0 bases, and 10 bases separated the two germline ends. This CDR3 is 14 amino acids long. In nucleotides, the CDR3 is TGTGCCTGGAAAAACCCCCGAGCCAAAAACATTCAGTACTTC. It encodes CAWKNPRAKNIQYF.

The chain links TRBV19 to TRBJ2-7; TRBD2 matches 8 bases. In germline, CDR1 is LNHDA, CDR2 SQIVND (reference sequence). V shed 1 base, J shed 3 bases, and the junction held 2 bases outside the gene matches. The CDR3 loop spans 14 amino acids. CDR3 DNA sequence: TGTGCCAGTAGTATAGCGGGGGGGCTCTACGAGCAGTACTTC. The encoded protein is CASSIAGGLYEQYF.

The CDR3 spells CASSQIGGGETQYF. CDR3 bases: TGCGCCAGCAGCCAAATAGGGGGGGGCGAGACCCAGTACTTC. V usage is TRBV4-1 and J usage is TRBJ2-5, with D possibly TRBD2 on 7 matching bases. From germline, CDR1 is MGHRA and CDR2 YSYEKL. The CDR3 loop spans 14 amino acids. The ends were cut back, 2 bases at V and 5 bases at J, with 12 bases in the middle.

This chain connects TRBV12-3 or TRBV12-4 to TRBJ2-7; D ambiguous. This CDR3 contains 12 residues. Trimming pared 3 bases from V and 3 bases from J, leaving 6 bases between. CDR3 DNA sequence: TGTGCCAGCAGTTTGCCCGACTACGAGCAGTACTTC. This translates into CASSLPDYEQYF.

The chain has TRBV12-3 or TRBV12-4 and TRBJ1-1; D not resolved. V was trimmed by 2 bases and J by 5 bases, leaving 9 bases between them. This CDR3 has 13 residues. As DNA, the CDR3 is TGTGCCAGCAGTTTATCGGCGGGGACTGAAGCTTTCTTT. Translation: CASSLSAGTEAFF.

The chain carries TRBV9 and TRBJ1-6; TRBD1 might be the D (6 bases). V was cut by 0 bases and J by 9 bases, with 16 bases left in between. The germline gives CDR1 SGDLS, CDR2 YYNGEE. The CDR3 is 16 amino acids. The CDR3: CASSVGGWQGSSPLHF. In DNA, the CDR3 is TGTGCCAGCAGCGTAGGGGGCTGGCAGGGGAGTTCACCCCTCCACTTT. Full variable domain (missing parts from reference TRBV9 and TRBJ1-6): DSGVTQTPKHLITATGQRVTLRCSPRSGDLSVYWYQQSLDQGLQFLIQYYNGEERAKGNILERFSAQQFPDLHSELNLSSLELGDSALYFCASSVGGWQGSSPLHFGNGTRLTVT.

The chain carries TRBV10-3 and TRBJ2-1; D is perhaps TRBD2 (5 bases). V lost 0 bases and J 6 bases, leaving 9 bases between the germline ends. Germline V gene data show CDR1 as ENHRY and CDR2 as SYGVKD. There are 14 residues in the CDR3. The CDR3 loop is CAISESGEGNEQFF. Here the CDR3 DNA reads TGTGCCATCAGTGAGTCGGGCGAGGGCAATGAGCAGTTCTTC.

The genes are TRBV14 and TRBJ1-2; unclear D gene. From germline, CDR1 is SGHDN and CDR2 FVKESK. The CDR3 runs to 15 residues. The V end was cut by 4 bases, the J end by 4 bases, with 16 bases between. CDR3 nucleotides: TGTGCCAGCAGCCTAGGGTCCTCGGGATCCTATGGCTACACCTTC. Its translation is CASSLGSSGSYGYTF.

The rearrangement joins TRBV25-1 to TRBJ2-3; D remains unclear. There are 13 residues in the CDR3. CDR1 and CDR2 from the germline V gene are MGHDK and SYGVNS. Trimming took off 4 bases at V and 2 bases at J, with 7 bases between the two ends. The chain's CDR3 is CASSGTHTDTQYF. In DNA form, the CDR3 reads TGTGCCAGCAGTGGGACCCACACAGATACGCAGTATTTT.

The V and J genes are TRBV5-1 and TRBJ1-2; 7 nucleotides agree with TRBD1. The junction had 2 bases not matched to a gene; V was cut back by 0 bases and J by 3 bases. This CDR3 is built from 14 residues. Germline lookup yields CDR1 SGHRS and CDR2 YFSETQ. CDR3 amino acids: CASSLGDRDYGYTF. CDR3 sequence (DNA): TGCGCCAGCAGCTTGGGAGACAGGGACTATGGCTACACCTTC. The variable domain in full, with the rest retrieved from reference TRBV5-1 and TRBJ1-2, is KAGVTQTPRYLIKTRGQQVTLSCSPISGHRSVSWYQQTPGQGLQFLFEYFSETQRNKGNFPGRFSGRQFSNSRSEMNVSTLELGDSALYLCASSLGDRDYGYTFGSGTRLTVV.

J is TRBJ2-1 and V is TRBV5-1; weak D call: TRBD1 (5 bases). Germline V gene sequence: CDR1 SGHRS, CDR2 YFSETQ. The CDR3 runs 15 residues. V was cut by 0 bases and J by 7 bases, with 14 bases left in between. CDR3 nucleotides: TGCGCCAGCAGCTTGGCAGGGAATAATAGGAATGAGCAGTTCTTC. Protein: CASSLAGNNRNEQFF.

The genes are TRBV4-3 and TRBJ1-1; tentatively, D is TRBD1 (5 bases). Trimming shortened V by 1 base and J by 5 bases, and 14 bases separated the two germline ends. The germline CDR1 and CDR2 sequences are LGHNA and YSLEER. CDR3 size: 15 residues. In DNA form, the CDR3 reads TGCGCCAGCAGCCAAGTTACTAAGGGGAAGACTGAAGCTTTCTTT. Translated: CASSQVTKGKTEAFF.

This chain joins TRBV7-8 and TRBJ1-1; D is uncertain. Germline-derived CDR1 and CDR2 are SGHVS and FQNEAQ. The CDR3 has 16 amino acids. The V gene lost 5 bases and the J gene lost 0 bases, with 16 bases spanning the gap. This CDR3 is CASSPPGRTMNTEAFF. DNA for the CDR3: TGTGCCAGCAGCCCCCCAGGACGGACTATGAACACTGAAGCTTTCTTT.

The chain carries TRBV28 and TRBJ1-2; possible D gene TRBD1, 6 bases. CDR3 length: 13 residues. The germline V gene encodes CDR1 MDHEN and CDR2 SYDVKM. V shed 7 bases and J shed 8 bases, with 17 bases lying between them. The CDR3 spells CASKGVAKGGYTF. The DNA for the CDR3 is TGTGCCAGCAAGGGGGTGGCCAAAGGAGGCTACACCTTC.

The rearrangement links TRBV27 to TRBJ2-5, with D perhaps assigned TRBD1 or TRBD2 (6 bases each). Germline values: CDR1 MNHEY, CDR2 SMNVEV (reference sequence). The CDR3 runs to 15 residues. V was clipped by 6 bases and J by 5 bases, with 19 bases between them. The CDR3: CASRNPGGAYETQYF. CDR3 sequence (DNA): TGTGCCAGCAGGAACCCCGGGGGCGCATATGAGACCCAGTACTTC.

This clone appeared a single time. V is TRBV4-1 and J is TRBJ1-2, with D perhaps TRBD1 (5 bases). The CDR3 extends over 16 amino acids. Trimming stripped 0 bases from V and 7 bases from J, with 18 bases between. Germline V lookup: CDR1 MGHRA, CDR2 YSYEKL. CDR3 in DNA: TGCGCCAGCAGCCAAGACCCAGGCAGGGTGCTGTCTGGCTACACCTTC. It translates to CASSQDPGRVLSGYTF.

This chain joins TRBV7-3 and TRBJ2-1; 10 bases agree with TRBD1. The V segment lost 5 bases and the J segment 9 bases; nucleotides outside the gene matches: 7. The CDR3 is 14 amino acids. Germline CDR1 SGHTA, CDR2 FQGTGA. CDR3 coding DNA: TGTGCCAGCAGCCCCGGGACAGGGGAAGTTGAGCAGTTCTTC. As protein: CASSPGTGEVEQFF.

CDR3 loop: CASSFGLTNTGELFF. The CDR3 nucleotides read TGTGCCAGCAGCTTTGGGCTTACCAACACCGGGGAGCTGTTTTTT. The chain carries TRBV5-8 and TRBJ2-2; D is undetermined. CDR1 and CDR2 from the germline V gene are SGHTS and YDEGEE. V was clipped by 2 bases and J by 2 bases, with 10 bases between them. This CDR3 contains 15 residues.

CDR3 bases: TGCACCAGCAGCCACCCGACTCGGTGGAAGAACACCGGGGAGCTGTTTTTT. It codes for CTSSHPTRWKNTGELFF. The chain links TRBV1 to TRBJ2-2; the D call TRBD2 from the table was never checked on the DNA. TRBV1 is a known pseudogene. The CDR3 contains 17 residues.